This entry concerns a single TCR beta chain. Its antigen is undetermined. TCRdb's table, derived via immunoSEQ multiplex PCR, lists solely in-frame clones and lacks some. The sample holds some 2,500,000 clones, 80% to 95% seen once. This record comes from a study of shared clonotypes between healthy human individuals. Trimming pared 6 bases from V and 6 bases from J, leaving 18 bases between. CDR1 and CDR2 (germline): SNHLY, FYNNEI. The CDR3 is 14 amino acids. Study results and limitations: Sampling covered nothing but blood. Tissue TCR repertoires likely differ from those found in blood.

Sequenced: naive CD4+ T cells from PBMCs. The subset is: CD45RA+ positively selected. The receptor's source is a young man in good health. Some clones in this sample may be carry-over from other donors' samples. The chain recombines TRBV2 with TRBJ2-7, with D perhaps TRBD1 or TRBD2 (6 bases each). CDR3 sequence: CASRPSLGGREQYF. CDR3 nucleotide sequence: TGTGCCAGCAGGCCTTCGTTAGGGGGGCGCGAGCAGTACTTC.